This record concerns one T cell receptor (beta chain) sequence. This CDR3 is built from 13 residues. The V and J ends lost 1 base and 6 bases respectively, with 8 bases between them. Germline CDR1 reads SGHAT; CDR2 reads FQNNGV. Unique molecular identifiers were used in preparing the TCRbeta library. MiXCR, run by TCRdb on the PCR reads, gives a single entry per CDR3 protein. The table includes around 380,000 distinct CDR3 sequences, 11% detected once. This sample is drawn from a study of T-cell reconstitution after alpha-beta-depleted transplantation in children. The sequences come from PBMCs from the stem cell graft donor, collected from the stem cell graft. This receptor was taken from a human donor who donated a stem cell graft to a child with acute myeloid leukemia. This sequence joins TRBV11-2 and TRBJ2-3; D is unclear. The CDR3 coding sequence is TGTGCCAGCAGCTTAGGGACCGCCGATACGCAGTATTTT. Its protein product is CASSLGTADTQYF.